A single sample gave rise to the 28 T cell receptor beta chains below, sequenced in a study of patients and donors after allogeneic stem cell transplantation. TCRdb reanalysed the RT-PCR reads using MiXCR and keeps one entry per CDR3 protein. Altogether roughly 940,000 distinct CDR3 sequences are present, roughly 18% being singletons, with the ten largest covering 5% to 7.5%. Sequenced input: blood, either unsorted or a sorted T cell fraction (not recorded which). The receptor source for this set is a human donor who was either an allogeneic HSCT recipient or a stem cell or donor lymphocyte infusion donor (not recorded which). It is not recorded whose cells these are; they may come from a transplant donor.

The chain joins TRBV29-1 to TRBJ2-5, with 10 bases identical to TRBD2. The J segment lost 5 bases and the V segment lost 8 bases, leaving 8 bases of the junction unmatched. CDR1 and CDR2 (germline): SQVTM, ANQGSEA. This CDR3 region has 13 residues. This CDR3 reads CSLWLAGAETQYF. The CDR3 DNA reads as TGCAGCCTGTGGCTAGCGGGAGCGGAGACCCAGTACTTC.

CDR3 protein: CAWSAPGAPSSYEQYF. CDR3 sequence (DNA): TGTGCCTGGAGCGCCCCCGGGGCCCCGAGCTCCTACGAGCAGTACTTC. The chain joins TRBV30 to TRBJ2-7, with D possibly called TRBD1 or TRBD2 (5 bases each). Trimming left V 3 bases short and J 0 bases short, with 18 bases between. Germline V gene data show CDR1 as GTSNPN and CDR2 as SVGIG (reference sequence). The CDR3 covers 16 residues.

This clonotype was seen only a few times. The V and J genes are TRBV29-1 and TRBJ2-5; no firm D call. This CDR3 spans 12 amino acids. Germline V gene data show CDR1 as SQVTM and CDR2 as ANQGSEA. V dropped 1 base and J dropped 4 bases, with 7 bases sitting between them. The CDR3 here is CSVEGRRETQYF. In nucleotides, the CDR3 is TGCAGCGTTGAAGGGCGGCGAGAGACCCAGTACTTC.

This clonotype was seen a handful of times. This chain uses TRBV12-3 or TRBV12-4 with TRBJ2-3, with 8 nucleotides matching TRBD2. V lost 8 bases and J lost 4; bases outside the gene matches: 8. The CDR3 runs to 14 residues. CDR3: CASRPSGGPDTQYF. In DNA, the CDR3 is TGTGCCAGCCGGCCGAGCGGGGGTCCAGATACGCAGTATTTT.

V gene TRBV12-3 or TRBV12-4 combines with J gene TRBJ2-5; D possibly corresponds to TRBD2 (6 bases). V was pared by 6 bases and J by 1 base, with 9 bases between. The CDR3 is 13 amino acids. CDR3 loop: CASRRLVQETQYF. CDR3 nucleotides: TGTGCCAGCAGGAGACTAGTCCAAGAGACCCAGTACTTC.

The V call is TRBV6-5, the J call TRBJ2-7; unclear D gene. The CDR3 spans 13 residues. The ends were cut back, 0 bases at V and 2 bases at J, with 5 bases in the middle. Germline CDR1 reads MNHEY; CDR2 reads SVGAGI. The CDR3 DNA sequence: TGTGCCAGCAGTTACTCGGATACCTACGAGCAGTACTTC. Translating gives CASSYSDTYEQYF.

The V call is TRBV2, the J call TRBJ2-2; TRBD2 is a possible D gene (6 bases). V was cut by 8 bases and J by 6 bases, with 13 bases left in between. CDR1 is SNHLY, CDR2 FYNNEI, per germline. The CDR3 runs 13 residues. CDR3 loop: CASSGEKAGELFF. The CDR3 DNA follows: TGTGCCAGCTCGGGGGAAAAGGCCGGGGAGCTGTTTTTT. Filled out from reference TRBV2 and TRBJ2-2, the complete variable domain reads EPEVTQTPSHQVTQMGQEVILRCVPISNHLYFYWYRQILGQKVEFLVSFYNNEISEKSEIFDDQFSVERPDGSNFTLKIRSTKLEDSAMYFCASSGEKAGELFFGEGSRLTVL.

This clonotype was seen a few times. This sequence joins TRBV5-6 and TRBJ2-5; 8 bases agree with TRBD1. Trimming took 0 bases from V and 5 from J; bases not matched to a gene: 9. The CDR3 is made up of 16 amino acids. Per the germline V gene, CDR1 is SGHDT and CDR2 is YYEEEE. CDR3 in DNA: TGTGCCAGCAGCTTGGGGGCAGGGGGCTTGTCGGAGACCCAGTACTTC. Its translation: CASSLGAGGLSETQYF.

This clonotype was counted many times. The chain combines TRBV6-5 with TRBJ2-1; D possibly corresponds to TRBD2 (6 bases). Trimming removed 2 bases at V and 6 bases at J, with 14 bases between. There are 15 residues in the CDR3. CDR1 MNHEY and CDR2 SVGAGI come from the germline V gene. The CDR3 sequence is CASSYPGVVSNEQFF. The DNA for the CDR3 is TGTGCCAGCAGTTACCCGGGAGTTGTTTCCAATGAGCAGTTCTTC.

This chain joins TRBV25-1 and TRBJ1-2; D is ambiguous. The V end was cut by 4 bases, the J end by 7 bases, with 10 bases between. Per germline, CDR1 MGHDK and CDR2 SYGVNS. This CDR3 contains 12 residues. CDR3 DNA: TGTGCCAGCAGTGTGGGCACGGGTGGCTACACCTTC. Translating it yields CASSVGTGGYTF.

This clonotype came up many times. DNA for the CDR3: TGCGCCAGCAATCTAGCGGGAGACAATGAGCAGTTCTTC. Its protein product is CASNLAGDNEQFF. The V gene is TRBV5-1, the J gene TRBJ2-1, with 10 bases lining up with TRBD2. V trimming: 6 bases; J trimming: 5 bases; junction bases outside the gene matches: 2. The germline V gene has CDR1 SGHRS and CDR2 YFSETQ. This CDR3 is built from 13 residues.

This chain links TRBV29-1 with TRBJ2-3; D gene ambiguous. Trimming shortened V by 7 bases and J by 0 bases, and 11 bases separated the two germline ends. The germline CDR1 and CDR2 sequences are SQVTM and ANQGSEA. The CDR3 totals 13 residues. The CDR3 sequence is CSGGETSTDTQYF. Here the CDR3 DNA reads TGCAGCGGAGGAGAGACTAGCACAGATACGCAGTATTTT.

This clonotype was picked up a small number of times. The CDR3 bases are TGCAGCGCCGCACGAGGGACTGAAGCTTTCTTT. Its translation is CSAARGTEAFF. The V call is TRBV29-1, the J call TRBJ1-1, with D hard to call. Per the germline V gene, CDR1 is SQVTM and CDR2 is ANQGSEA. V lost 7 bases to trimming and J lost 5 bases, with 11 bases between them. CDR3 size: 11 residues. Variable domain in full (rest from reference TRBV29-1 and TRBJ1-1): SAVISQKPSRDICQRGTSLTIQCQVDSQVTMMFWYRQQPGQSLTLIATANQGSEATYESGFVIDKFPISRPNLTFSTLTVSNMSPEDSSIYLCSAARGTEAFFGQGTRLTVV.

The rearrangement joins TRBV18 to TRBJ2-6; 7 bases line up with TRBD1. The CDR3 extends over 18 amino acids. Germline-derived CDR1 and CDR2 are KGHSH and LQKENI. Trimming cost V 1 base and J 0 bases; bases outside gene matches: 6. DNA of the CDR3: TGTGCCAGCTCACCACGACAGGGCCGCAGCTCTGGGGCCAACGTCCTGACTTTC. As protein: CASSPRQGRSSGANVLTF.

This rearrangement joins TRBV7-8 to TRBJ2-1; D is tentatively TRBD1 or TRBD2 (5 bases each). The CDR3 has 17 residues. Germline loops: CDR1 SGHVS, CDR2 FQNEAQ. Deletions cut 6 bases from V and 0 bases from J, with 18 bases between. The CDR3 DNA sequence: TGTGCCAGCAGTTTTCGGGGCTTCCCAAGCTCCTACAATGAGCAGTTCTTC. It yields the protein CASSFRGFPSSYNEQFF.

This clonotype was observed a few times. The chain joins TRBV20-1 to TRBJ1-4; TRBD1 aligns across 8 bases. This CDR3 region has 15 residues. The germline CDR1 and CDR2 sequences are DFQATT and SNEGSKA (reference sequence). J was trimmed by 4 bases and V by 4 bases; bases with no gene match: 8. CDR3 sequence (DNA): TGCAGTGCTACCGGGACAGGATTTTTTAATGAAAAACTGTTTTTT. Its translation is CSATGTGFFNEKLFF.

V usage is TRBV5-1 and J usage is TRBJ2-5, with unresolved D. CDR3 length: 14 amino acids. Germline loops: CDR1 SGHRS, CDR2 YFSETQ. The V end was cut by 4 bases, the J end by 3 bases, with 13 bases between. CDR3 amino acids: CASSETFTEETQYF. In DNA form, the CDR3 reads TGCGCCAGCAGCGAGACGTTTACGGAAGAGACCCAGTACTTC.

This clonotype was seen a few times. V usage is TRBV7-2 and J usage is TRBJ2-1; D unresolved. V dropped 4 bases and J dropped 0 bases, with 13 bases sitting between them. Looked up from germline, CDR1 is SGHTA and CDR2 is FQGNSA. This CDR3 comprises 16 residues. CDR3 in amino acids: CASSSTTGDSYNEQFF. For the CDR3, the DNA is TGTGCCAGCAGCTCCACGACTGGCGACTCCTACAATGAGCAGTTCTTC.

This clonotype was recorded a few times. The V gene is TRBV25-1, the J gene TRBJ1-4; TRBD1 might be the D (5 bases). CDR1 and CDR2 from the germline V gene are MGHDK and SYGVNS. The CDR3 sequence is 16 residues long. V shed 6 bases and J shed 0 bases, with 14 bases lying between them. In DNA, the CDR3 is TGTGCCAGCAGGCCCGGGGCAAGTGCAACTAATGAAAAACTGTTTTTT. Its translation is CASRPGASATNEKLFF.

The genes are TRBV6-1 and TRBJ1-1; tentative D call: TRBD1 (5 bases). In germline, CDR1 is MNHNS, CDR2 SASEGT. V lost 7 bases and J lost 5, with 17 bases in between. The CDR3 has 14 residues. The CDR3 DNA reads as TGTGCCAGCACCCCAGAGGCAGGGCGGACTGAAGCTTTCTTT. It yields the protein CASTPEAGRTEAFF.

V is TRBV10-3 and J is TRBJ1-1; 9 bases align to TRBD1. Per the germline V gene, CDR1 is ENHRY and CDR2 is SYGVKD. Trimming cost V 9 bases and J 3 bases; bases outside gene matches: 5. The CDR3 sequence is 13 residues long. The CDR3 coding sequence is TGTGCCATTAACAGGGGGCAGGACACTGAAGCTTTCTTT. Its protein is CAINRGQDTEAFF.

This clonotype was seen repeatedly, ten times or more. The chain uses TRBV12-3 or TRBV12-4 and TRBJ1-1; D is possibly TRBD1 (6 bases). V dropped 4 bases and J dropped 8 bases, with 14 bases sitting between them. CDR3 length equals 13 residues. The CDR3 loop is CASSSVPGAEAFF. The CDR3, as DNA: TGTGCCAGCAGTTCCGTCCCGGGGGCCGAAGCTTTCTTT.

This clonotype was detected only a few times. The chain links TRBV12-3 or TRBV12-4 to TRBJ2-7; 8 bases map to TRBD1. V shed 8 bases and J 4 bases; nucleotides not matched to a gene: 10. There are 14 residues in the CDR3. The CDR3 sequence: CASLRDRSPYEQYF. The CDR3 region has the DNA TGTGCCAGCCTTCGGGACAGGAGCCCTTACGAGCAGTACTTC.

The CDR3 loop reads CASSLPGLIEQYF. The CDR3 nucleotides are TGTGCCAGCAGCTTACCGGGACTGATCGAGCAGTACTTC. This chain connects TRBV28 to TRBJ2-7, with D possibly matching TRBD2 (6 bases). Per germline, CDR1 MDHEN and CDR2 SYDVKM. Trimming removed 6 bases from V and 6 bases from J, with 15 bases in between. The CDR3 contains 13 residues.

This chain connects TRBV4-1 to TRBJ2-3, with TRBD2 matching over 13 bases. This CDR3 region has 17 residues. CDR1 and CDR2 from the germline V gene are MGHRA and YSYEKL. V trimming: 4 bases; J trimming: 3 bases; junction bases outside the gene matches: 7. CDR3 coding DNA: TGCGCCAGCAGCCCGACTAGCGGGAGGTCCCCGACAGATACGCAGTATTTT. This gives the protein CASSPTSGRSPTDTQYF.

The CDR3 nucleotides are TGTGCCAGCAGACAAGCTAGGGCTAGCGGAAACAATGAGCAGTTCTTC. Translation gives CASRQARASGNNEQFF. The chain carries TRBV2 and TRBJ2-1, with TRBD2 matching 7 bases. Germline V CDR1 and CDR2: SNHLY, FYNNEI. The CDR3 consists of 16 residues. V gave up 6 bases and J gave up 5 bases; unmatched junction bases: 13.

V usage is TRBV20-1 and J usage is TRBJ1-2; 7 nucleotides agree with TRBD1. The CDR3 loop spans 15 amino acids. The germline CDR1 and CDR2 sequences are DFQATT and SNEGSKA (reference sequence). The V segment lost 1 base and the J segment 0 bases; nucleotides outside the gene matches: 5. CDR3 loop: CSARGQGQTNYGYTF. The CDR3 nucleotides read TGCAGTGCTAGAGGCCAGGGACAGACTAACTATGGCTACACCTTC.

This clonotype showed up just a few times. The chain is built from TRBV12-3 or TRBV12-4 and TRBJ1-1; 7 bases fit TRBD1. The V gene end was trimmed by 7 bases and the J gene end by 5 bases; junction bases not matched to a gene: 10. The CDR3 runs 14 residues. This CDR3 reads CASTKRDRRTEAFF. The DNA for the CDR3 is TGTGCCAGCACCAAGAGGGACAGAAGGACTGAAGCTTTCTTT.